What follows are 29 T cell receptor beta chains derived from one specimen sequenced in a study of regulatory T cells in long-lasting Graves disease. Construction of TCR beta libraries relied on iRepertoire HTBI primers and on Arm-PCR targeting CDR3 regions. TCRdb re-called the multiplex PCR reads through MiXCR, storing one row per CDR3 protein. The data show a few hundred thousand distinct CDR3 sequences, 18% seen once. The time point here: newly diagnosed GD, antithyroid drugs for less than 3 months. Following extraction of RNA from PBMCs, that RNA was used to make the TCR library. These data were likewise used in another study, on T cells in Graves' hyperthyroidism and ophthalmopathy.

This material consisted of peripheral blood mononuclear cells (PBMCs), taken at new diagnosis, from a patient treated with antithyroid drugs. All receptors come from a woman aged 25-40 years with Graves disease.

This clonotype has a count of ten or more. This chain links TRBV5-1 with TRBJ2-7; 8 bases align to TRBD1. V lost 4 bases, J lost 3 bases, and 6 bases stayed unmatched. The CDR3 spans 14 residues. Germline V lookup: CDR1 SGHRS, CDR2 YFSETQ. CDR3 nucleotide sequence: TGCGCCAGCAGCGCGACAGGGGCAAGCTACGAGCAGTACTTC. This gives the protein CASSATGASYEQYF.

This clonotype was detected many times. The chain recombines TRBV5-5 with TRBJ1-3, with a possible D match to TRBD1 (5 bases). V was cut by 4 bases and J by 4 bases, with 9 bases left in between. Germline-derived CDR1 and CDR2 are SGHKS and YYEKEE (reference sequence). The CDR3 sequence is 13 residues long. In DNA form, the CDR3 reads TGTGCCAGCAGCGCGAGACAGGGAAACACCATATATTTT. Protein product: CASSARQGNTIYF.

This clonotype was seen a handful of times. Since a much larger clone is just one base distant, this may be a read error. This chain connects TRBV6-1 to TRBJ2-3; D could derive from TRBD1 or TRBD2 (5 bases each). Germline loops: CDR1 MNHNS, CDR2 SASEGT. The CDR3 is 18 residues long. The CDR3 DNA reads TGTGCCTGCAGCCTAAAATATACACCGGGACGACGCACAGATACGCAGTATTTT. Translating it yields CACSLKYTPGRRTDTQYF.

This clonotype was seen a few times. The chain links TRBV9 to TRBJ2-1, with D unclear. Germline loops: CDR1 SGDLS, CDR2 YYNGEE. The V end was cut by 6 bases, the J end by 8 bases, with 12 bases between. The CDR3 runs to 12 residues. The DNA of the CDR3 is TGTGCCAGCACCGGAGTCGAGGATGAGCAGTTCTTC. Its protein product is CASTGVEDEQFF. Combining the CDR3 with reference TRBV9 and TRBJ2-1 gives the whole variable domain DSGVTQTPKHLITATGQRVTLRCSPRSGDLSVYWYQQSLDQGLQFLIQYYNGEERAKGNILERFSAQQFPDLHSELNLSSLELGDSALYFCASTGVEDEQFFGPGTRLTVL.

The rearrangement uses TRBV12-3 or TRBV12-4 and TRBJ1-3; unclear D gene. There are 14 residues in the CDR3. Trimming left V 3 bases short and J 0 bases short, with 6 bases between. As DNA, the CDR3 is TGTGCCAGCAGTTTTGGCATCTCTGGAAACACCATATATTTT. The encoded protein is CASSFGISGNTIYF.

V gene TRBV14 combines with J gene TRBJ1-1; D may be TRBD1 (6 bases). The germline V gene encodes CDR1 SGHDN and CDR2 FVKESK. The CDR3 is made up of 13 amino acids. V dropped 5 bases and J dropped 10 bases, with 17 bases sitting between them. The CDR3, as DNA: TGTGCCAGCAGCTGGGGGGGCAGGGACGGAGCTTTCTTT. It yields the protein CASSWGGRDGAFF.

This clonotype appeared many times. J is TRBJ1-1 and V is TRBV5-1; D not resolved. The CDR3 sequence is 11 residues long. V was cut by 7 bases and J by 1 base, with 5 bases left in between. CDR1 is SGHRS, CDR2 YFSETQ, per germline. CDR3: CASAGNTEAFF. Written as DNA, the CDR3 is TGCGCCAGCGCGGGGAACACTGAAGCTTTCTTT.

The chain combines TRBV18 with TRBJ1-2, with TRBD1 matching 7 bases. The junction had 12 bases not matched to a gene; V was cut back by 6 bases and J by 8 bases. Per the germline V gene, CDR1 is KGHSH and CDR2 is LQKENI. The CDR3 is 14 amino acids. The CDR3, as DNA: TGTGCCAGCTCCCCGGGACAGACTCCGGGGGGCTACACCTTC. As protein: CASSPGQTPGGYTF.

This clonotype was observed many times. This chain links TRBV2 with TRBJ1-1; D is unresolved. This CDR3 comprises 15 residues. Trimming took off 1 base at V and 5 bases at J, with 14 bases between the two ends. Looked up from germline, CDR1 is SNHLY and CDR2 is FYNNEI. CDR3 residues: CASSEEGRSRTEAFF. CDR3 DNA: TGTGCCAGCAGTGAAGAAGGGAGAAGCCGTACTGAAGCTTTCTTT.

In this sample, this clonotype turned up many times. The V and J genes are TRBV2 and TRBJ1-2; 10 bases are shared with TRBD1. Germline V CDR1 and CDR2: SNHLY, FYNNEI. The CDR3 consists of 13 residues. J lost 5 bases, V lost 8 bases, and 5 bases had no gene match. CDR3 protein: CASQGTGVYGYTF. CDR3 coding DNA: TGTGCCAGCCAAGGGACAGGGGTTTATGGCTACACCTTC.

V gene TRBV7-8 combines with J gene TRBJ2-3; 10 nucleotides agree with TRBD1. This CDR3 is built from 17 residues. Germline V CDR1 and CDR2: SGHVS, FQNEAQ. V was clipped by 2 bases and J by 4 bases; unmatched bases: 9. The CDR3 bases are TGTGCCAGCAGCTTACCCATGGCGGGACAGGGGTCAGATACGCAGTATTTT. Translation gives CASSLPMAGQGSDTQYF.

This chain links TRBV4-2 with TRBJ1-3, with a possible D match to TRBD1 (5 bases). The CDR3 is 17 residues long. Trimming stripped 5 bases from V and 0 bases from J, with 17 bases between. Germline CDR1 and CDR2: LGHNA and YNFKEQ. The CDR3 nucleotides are TGTGCCAGCAGCTTTAAGGGAGAGGGGATCTCTGGAAACACCATATATTTT. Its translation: CASSFKGEGISGNTIYF.

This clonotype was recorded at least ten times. In DNA, the CDR3 is TGTGCCAGCAGCCCTCTTGCGAGAGGCGGAACCTACGAGCAGTACTTC. This gives the protein CASSPLARGGTYEQYF. The rearrangement joins TRBV11-2 to TRBJ2-7; D remains unclear. The CDR3 totals 16 residues. V was trimmed by 5 bases and J by 2 bases, leaving 19 bases between them. CDR1 is SGHAT and CDR2 is FQNNGV in the germline V gene.

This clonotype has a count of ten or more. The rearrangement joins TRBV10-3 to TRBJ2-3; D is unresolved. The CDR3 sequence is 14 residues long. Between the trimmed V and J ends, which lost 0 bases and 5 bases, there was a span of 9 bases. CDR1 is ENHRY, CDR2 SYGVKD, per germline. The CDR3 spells CAISESQFQDTQYF. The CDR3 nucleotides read TGTGCCATCAGTGAGTCCCAGTTTCAAGATACGCAGTATTTT.

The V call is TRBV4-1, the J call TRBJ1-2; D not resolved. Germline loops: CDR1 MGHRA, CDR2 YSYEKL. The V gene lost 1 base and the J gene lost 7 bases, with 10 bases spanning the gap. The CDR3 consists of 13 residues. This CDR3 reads CASSQAGQSGYTF. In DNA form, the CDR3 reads TGCGCCAGCAGCCAAGCCGGGCAGTCTGGCTACACCTTC.

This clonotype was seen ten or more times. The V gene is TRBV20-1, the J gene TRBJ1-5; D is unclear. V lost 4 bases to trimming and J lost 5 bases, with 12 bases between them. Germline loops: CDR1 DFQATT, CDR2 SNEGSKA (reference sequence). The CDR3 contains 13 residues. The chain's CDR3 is CSAKDGPHQPQHF. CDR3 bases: TGCAGTGCTAAGGACGGGCCACATCAGCCCCAGCATTTT.

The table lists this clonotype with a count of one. In nucleotides, the CDR3 is TGTGCCAGCAGCACTGCGGGACAGGGGGCTCGAGAGGGCTACACCTTC. This encodes CASSTAGQGAREGYTF. This chain uses TRBV7-9 with TRBJ1-2; 12 positions match TRBD1. J gave up 8 bases and V 5 bases, and 12 bases lay outside the gene matches. This CDR3 is 16 amino acids long. Germline CDR1 and CDR2: SEHNR and FQNEAQ (reference sequence).

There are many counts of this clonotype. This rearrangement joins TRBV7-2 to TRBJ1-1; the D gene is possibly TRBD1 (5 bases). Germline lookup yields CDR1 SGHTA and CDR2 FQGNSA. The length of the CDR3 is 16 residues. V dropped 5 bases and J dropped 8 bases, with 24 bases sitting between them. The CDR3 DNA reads TGTGCCAGCAGCGTCGGTCGTTGGGACGGCACCGTCGAAGCTTTCTTT. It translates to CASSVGRWDGTVEAFF. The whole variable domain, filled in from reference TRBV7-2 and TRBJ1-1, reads GAGVSQSPSNKVTEKGKDVELRCDPISGHTALYWYRQSLGQGLEFLIYFQGNSAPDKSGLPSDRFSAERTGGSVSTLTIQRTQQEDSAVYLCASSVGRWDGTVEAFFGQGTRLTVV.

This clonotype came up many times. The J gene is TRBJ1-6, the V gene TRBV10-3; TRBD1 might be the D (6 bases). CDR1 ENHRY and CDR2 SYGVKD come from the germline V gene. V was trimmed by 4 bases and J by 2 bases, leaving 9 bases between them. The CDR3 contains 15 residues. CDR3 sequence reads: CAISASGAYNSPLHF. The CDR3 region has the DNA TGTGCCATCAGTGCCTCAGGGGCCTATAATTCACCCCTCCACTTT.

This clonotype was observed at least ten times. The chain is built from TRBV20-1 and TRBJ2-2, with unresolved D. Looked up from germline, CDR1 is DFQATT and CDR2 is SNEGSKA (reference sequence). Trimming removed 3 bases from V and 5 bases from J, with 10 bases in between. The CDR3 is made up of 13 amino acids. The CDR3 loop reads CSASTVRTGELFF. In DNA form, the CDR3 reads TGCAGTGCTAGTACAGTGAGAACCGGGGAGCTGTTTTTT.

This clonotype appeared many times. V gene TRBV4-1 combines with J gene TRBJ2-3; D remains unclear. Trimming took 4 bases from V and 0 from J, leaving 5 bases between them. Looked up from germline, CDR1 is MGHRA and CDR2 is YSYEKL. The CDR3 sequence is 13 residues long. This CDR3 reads CASSLTSTDTQYF. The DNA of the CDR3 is TGCGCCAGCAGCCTGACTAGCACAGATACGCAGTATTTT.

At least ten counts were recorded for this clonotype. The CDR3 coding sequence is TGTGCCAGCAGCTTAATATTTGCGAGACAGGGGGGGACGAGTAATTCACCCCTCCACTTT. Its protein is CASSLIFARQGGTSNSPLHF. V gene TRBV7-3 combines with J gene TRBJ1-6; 9 nucleotides agree with TRBD1. CDR1 is SGHTA and CDR2 is FQGTGA in the germline V gene. V gave up 1 base and J gave up 6 bases; unmatched junction bases: 16. CDR3 length: 20 residues.

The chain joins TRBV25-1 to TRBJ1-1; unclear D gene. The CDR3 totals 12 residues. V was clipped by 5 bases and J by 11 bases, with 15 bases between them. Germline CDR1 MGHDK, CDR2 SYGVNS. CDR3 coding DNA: TGTGCCAGCAGTAGTCGAGGGCGTCAGGCTTTCTTT. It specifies CASSSRGRQAFF.

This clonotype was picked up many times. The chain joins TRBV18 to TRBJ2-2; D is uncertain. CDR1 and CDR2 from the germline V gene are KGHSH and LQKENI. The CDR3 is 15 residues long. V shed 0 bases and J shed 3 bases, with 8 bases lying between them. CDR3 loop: CASSPPQSDTGELFF. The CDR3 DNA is TGTGCCAGCTCACCACCCCAGTCAGACACCGGGGAGCTGTTTTTT.

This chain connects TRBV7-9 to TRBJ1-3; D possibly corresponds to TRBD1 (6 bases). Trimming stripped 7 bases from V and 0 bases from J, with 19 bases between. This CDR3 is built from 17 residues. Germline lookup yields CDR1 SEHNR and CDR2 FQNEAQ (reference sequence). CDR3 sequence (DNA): TGTGCCAGCAAGGGGGATGGAAGGAGCAACTCTGGAAACACCATATATTTT. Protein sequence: CASKGDGRSNSGNTIYF.

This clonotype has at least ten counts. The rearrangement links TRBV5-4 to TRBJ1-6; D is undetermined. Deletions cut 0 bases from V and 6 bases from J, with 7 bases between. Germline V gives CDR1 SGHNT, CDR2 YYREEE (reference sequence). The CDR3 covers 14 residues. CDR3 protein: CASSLAPLNSPLHF. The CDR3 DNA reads TGTGCCAGCAGCTTGGCGCCACTTAATTCACCCCTCCACTTT.

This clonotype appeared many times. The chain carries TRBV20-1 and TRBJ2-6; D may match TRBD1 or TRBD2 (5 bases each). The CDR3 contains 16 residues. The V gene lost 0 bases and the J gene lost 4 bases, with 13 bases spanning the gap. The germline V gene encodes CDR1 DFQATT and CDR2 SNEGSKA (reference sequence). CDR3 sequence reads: CSARERGRAGANVLTF. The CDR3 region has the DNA TGCAGTGCTAGAGAACGGGGCAGGGCCGGGGCCAACGTCCTGACTTTC.

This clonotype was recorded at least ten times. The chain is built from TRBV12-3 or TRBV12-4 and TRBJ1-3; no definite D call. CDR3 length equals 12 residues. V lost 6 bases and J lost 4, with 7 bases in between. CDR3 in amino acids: CASSLGGNTIYF. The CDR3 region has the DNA TGTGCCAGCAGCTTGGGAGGAAACACCATATATTTT.

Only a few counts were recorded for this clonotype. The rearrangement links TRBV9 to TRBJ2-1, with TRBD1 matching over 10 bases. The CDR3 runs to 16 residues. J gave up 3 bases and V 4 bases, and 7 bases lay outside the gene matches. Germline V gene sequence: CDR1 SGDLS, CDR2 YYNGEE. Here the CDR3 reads CASSPRQGAVYNEQFF. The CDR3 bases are TGTGCCAGCAGCCCCCGACAGGGGGCCGTCTACAATGAGCAGTTCTTC.